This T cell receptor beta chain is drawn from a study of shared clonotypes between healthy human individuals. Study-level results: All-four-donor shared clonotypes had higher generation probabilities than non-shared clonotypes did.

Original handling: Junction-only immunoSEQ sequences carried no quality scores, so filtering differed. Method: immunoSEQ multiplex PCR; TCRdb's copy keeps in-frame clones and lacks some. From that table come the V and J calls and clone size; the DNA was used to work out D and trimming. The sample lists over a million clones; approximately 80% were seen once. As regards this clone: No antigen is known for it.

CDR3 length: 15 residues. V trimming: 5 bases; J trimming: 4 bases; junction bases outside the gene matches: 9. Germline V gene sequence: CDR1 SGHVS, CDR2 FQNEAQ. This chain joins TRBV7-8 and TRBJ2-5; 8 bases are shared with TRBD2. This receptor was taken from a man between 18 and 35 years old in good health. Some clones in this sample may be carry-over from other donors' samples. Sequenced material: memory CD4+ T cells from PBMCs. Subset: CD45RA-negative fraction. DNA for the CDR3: TGTGCCAGCAGCCAAGCGGGGGCGGGAGGAGAGACCCAGTACTTC. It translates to CASSQAGAGGETQYF.